The 15 T cell receptor beta chains presented below share a single source sample, sequenced in a study of OX40 agonist ivuxolimab in advanced cancers. Repertoires were generated with immunoSEQ multiplex PCR, while TCRdb's copy carries only in-frame clones and drops some. In the table there are approximately 100,000 clones, just over 90% of which are singletons. Sequencing was performed on CD4+ or CD8+ T cells sorted from blood, taken in a trial of the OX40 agonist ivuxolimab. These receptors were obtained from an adult with an advanced solid tumor such as melanoma, head and neck, liver or kidney cancer.

About this clone itself: Other DNA sequences in this specimen translate into the identical CDR3. The V and J genes are TRBV7-2 and TRBJ2-2; D unclear. In germline, CDR1 is SGHTA, CDR2 FQGNSA. Trimming took 0 bases from V and 0 from J, leaving 2 bases between them. CDR3 size: 14 residues. The CDR3 loop reads CASSLAANTGELFF. CDR3 nucleotide sequence: TGTGCCAGCAGCTTAGCCGCGAACACCGGGGAGCTGTTTTTT.

This chain joins TRBV5-1 and TRBJ2-5, with no clear D. Germline V gene lookup returns CDR1 SGHRS and CDR2 YFSETQ. Between the trimmed V and J ends, which lost 1 base and 0 bases, there was a span of 10 bases. The CDR3 consists of 15 residues. DNA of the CDR3: TGCGCCAGCAGCTTGAGACTTAGGTACCAAGAGACCCAGTACTTC. It codes for CASSLRLRYQETQYF.

V usage is TRBV28 and J usage is TRBJ2-5, with TRBD2 matching 12 bases. CDR1 and CDR2 (germline): MDHEN, SYDVKM. The ends lost 6 bases at V and 10 bases at J; junction bases unmatched: 15. The CDR3 totals 16 residues. The CDR3 protein is CASSLAGGPPQVGQYF. The CDR3 DNA follows: TGTGCCAGCAGCCTAGCGGGAGGGCCCCCCCAGGTCGGCCAGTACTTC.

The chain combines TRBV7-2 with TRBJ2-5; no definite D call. Deletions cut 5 bases from V and 8 bases from J, with 18 bases between. Germline V lookup: CDR1 SGHTA, CDR2 FQGNSA. CDR3 size: 14 residues. The chain's CDR3 is CASSPNSDRGTQYF. The CDR3 DNA sequence: TGTGCCAGCAGCCCAAACAGTGACCGCGGCACCCAGTACTTC.

This clone was found a few times. The CDR3: CASSLRIGTGVNEQYF. In DNA, the CDR3 is TGTGCCAGCAGCTTAAGAATCGGGACAGGGGTCAACGAGCAGTACTTC. This rearrangement joins TRBV7-9 to TRBJ2-7; TRBD1 matches 10 bases. The CDR3 length is 16 residues. Trimming took 2 bases from V and 5 from J; bases not matched to a gene: 9. Germline V CDR1 and CDR2: SEHNR, FQNEAQ (reference sequence).

The V and J genes are TRBV11-1 and TRBJ1-1, with D possibly matching TRBD1 (6 bases). CDR1 is SGHAT and CDR2 is FQDESV in the germline V gene (reference sequence). The CDR3 is made up of 12 amino acids. The V end was cut by 0 bases, the J end by 8 bases, with 7 bases between. The chain's CDR3 is CASSLAGQEAFF. The CDR3 nucleotides are TGTGCCAGCAGCTTAGCCGGACAGGAAGCTTTCTTT.

The chain links TRBV5-4 to TRBJ2-1, with 7 bases fitting TRBD2. The V gene's germline CDR1 is SGHNT and CDR2 YYREEE (reference sequence). V trimming: 3 bases; J trimming: 3 bases; junction bases outside the gene matches: 6. The CDR3 runs 15 residues. This CDR3 is CASSWSGTNYNEQFF. CDR3 coding DNA: TGTGCCAGCAGCTGGTCCGGGACTAACTACAATGAGCAGTTCTTC.

The chain carries TRBV9 and TRBJ2-5; tentatively, D is TRBD1 or TRBD2 (6 bases each). CDR3 length: 14 amino acids. Trimming left V 4 bases short and J 4 bases short, with 14 bases between. Germline CDR1 SGDLS, CDR2 YYNGEE. CDR3 in amino acids: CASSRGGFRETQYF. DNA for the CDR3: TGTGCCAGCAGCCGAGGGGGGTTTAGAGAGACCCAGTACTTC. Variable domain in full (rest from reference TRBV9 and TRBJ2-5): DSGVTQTPKHLITATGQRVTLRCSPRSGDLSVYWYQQSLDQGLQFLIQYYNGEERAKGNILERFSAQQFPDLHSELNLSSLELGDSALYFCASSRGGFRETQYFGPGTRLLVL.

This rearrangement joins TRBV4-2 to TRBJ2-7; D is perhaps TRBD2 (5 bases). This CDR3 comprises 16 residues. The ends were cut back, 4 bases at V and 4 bases at J, with 20 bases in the middle. CDR1 is LGHNA and CDR2 is YNFKEQ in the germline V gene. The CDR3 sequence: CASSRWGRGLQYEQYF. The CDR3 nucleotides read TGTGCCAGCAGCCGGTGGGGTCGCGGGCTGCAGTACGAGCAGTACTTC.

The chain couples TRBV2 to TRBJ2-1; 8 bases agree with TRBD2. Germline V gene data show CDR1 as SNHLY and CDR2 as FYNNEI. V was pared by 6 bases and J by 3 bases, with 7 bases of the junction left unmatched. The CDR3 is 15 amino acids. The CDR3 DNA reads TGTGCCAGCAGGCAAAGAGCGGGAGACTACAATGAGCAGTTCTTC. This encodes CASRQRAGDYNEQFF.

V usage is TRBV14 and J usage is TRBJ2-5; D remains ambiguous. V lost 0 bases to trimming and J lost 6 bases, with 17 bases between them. The CDR3 is made up of 16 amino acids. CDR1 and CDR2 (germline): SGHDN, FVKESK. The CDR3 sequence: CASSQERDARYQTQYF. CDR3 DNA: TGTGCCAGCAGCCAAGAACGAGACGCCCGCTATCAGACCCAGTACTTC.

This chain connects TRBV2 to TRBJ1-5; 7 bases are shared with TRBD1. The V segment lost 5 bases and the J segment 3 bases; nucleotides outside the gene matches: 4. The CDR3 runs to 14 residues. Germline V gives CDR1 SNHLY, CDR2 FYNNEI. CDR3 nucleotide sequence: TGTGCCAGCAGTTCGACAGGGTTCAATCAGCCCCAGCATTTT. Translation gives CASSSTGFNQPQHF.

The table lists this clone with a few counts. V usage is TRBV18 and J usage is TRBJ1-2; perhaps TRBD1 as D (5 bases). Trimming left V 4 bases short and J 6 bases short, with 15 bases between. Germline V gene data show CDR1 as KGHSH and CDR2 as LQKENI. The CDR3 runs 14 residues. The CDR3 DNA is TGTGCCAGCTCACGAGGTCGAGGAGGGGATGGCTACACCTTC. Protein product: CASSRGRGGDGYTF.

This CDR3 is CASSTGSGRPPRTDTQYF. In DNA form, the CDR3 reads TGCGCCAGCAGCACCGGGTCCGGGAGACCCCCACGGACAGATACGCAGTATTTT. This rearrangement joins TRBV5-1 to TRBJ2-3; weak D call: TRBD2 (6 bases). The CDR3 spans 18 residues. Germline-derived CDR1 and CDR2 are SGHRS and YFSETQ. The V gene lost 4 bases and the J gene lost 3 bases, with 24 bases spanning the gap.

The chain has TRBV5-1 and TRBJ2-1, with a tentative D call TRBD2 (6 bases). V was cut by 1 base and J by 3 bases, with 11 bases left in between. Looked up from germline, CDR1 is SGHRS and CDR2 is YFSETQ. The CDR3 loop spans 15 amino acids. The CDR3 is CASSLYAEGYNEQFF. The CDR3 DNA reads TGCGCCAGCAGCTTGTACGCGGAGGGCTACAATGAGCAGTTCTTC.